This passage covers 15 T cell receptor beta chains from one sample sequenced in a study of beta chain features in type 1 diabetes. No antigen has been identified for these receptors. Whole-study findings and limits: Type 1 diabetes patients had moderately but significantly shorter TCRB CDR3s in all four CD4+ subsets.

Of the isolated RNA, all was reverse transcribed, and so the sequenced material was expressed TCRB transcripts. Sequenced by immunoSEQ multiplex PCR; TCRdb stores in-frame clones only, minus some. The repertoire holds more than 250,000 clones, with about 20% as singletons. The sample consisted of naive CD4+ T cells from blood. These receptors originate from a woman aged 40-49 years with type 1 diabetes.

V and J are TRBV5-1 and TRBJ2-5, with D possibly being TRBD1 (6 bases). V lost 0 bases and J lost 4, with 16 bases in between. Germline V CDR1 and CDR2: SGHRS, YFSETQ. This CDR3 has 16 residues. In DNA form, the CDR3 reads TGCGCCAGCAGCTTGGTTGGGACAATTGGGGGAGAGACCCAGTACTTC. Protein sequence: CASSLVGTIGGETQYF.

This chain joins TRBV7-9 and TRBJ1-2; 10 nucleotides agree with TRBD1. This CDR3 has 14 residues. The germline V gene encodes CDR1 SEHNR and CDR2 FQNEAQ (reference sequence). The J segment lost 8 bases and the V segment lost 4 bases, leaving 7 bases of the junction unmatched. The CDR3 nucleotides are TGTGCCAGCAGCTCGGACAGGGGGACTGGAGGCTACACCTTC. Its protein is CASSSDRGTGGYTF.

A few counts support this clone. The V call is TRBV20-1, the J call TRBJ1-6; D is unresolved. Germline assignment: CDR1 DFQATT and CDR2 SNEGSKA (reference sequence). This CDR3 has 11 amino acids. V lost 6 bases, J lost 13 bases, and 13 bases lay in between. This chain's CDR3 is CSAPLQIPLHF. The CDR3 DNA reads TGCAGTGCCCCGCTGCAGATCCCCCTCCACTTT.

The chain is built from TRBV9 and TRBJ2-5; D perhaps matches TRBD1 (5 bases). V was cut by 0 bases and J by 4 bases, with 13 bases left in between. Germline V CDR1 and CDR2: SGDLS, YYNGEE. There are 15 residues in the CDR3. CDR3 sequence reads: CASSVVGAVGETQYF. DNA for the CDR3: TGTGCCAGCAGCGTAGTTGGGGCTGTGGGAGAGACCCAGTACTTC. The entire variable domain, with the rest obtained from reference TRBV9 and TRBJ2-5, is as follows: DSGVTQTPKHLITATGQRVTLRCSPRSGDLSVYWYQQSLDQGLQFLIQYYNGEERAKGNILERFSAQQFPDLHSELNLSSLELGDSALYFCASSVVGAVGETQYFGPGTRLLVL.

This clone was counted between two and nine times. This chain uses TRBV5-6 with TRBJ2-1; a weak D match, TRBD1 (6 bases). This CDR3 has 16 residues. Trimming pared 4 bases from V and 0 bases from J, leaving 14 bases between. Germline V gives CDR1 SGHDT, CDR2 YYEEEE. This chain's CDR3 is CASSGNRVSSYNEQFF. DNA for the CDR3: TGTGCCAGCAGCGGGAACAGGGTGAGCTCCTACAATGAGCAGTTCTTC.

This clone was seen a few times. V usage is TRBV4-3 and J usage is TRBJ2-4; D is ambiguous. V was pared by 1 base and J by 8 bases, with 9 bases between. The CDR3 runs to 13 residues. Germline V gene lookup returns CDR1 LGHNA and CDR2 YSLEER. For the CDR3, the DNA is TGCGCCAGCAGCCAAGGAAGTCGGGACATTCAGTACTTC. Residues: CASSQGSRDIQYF.

The V gene is TRBV18, the J gene TRBJ2-5; the D gene is possibly TRBD1 (5 bases). V was shortened by 3 bases and J by 2 bases, with 7 bases between the two germline ends. Germline values: CDR1 KGHSH, CDR2 LQKENI. The CDR3 loop spans 13 amino acids. CDR3 in DNA: TGTGCCAGCTCACCGACAGAACAAGAGACCCAGTACTTC. Protein: CASSPTEQETQYF.

As DNA, the CDR3 is TGTGCCAGTGCGATACAGGGGGACACTGAAGCTTTCTTT. Translated: CASAIQGDTEAFF. The chain recombines TRBV19 with TRBJ1-1; 8 nucleotides align to TRBD1. Germline CDR1 LNHDA, CDR2 SQIVND (reference sequence). The V segment lost 8 bases and the J segment 3 bases; nucleotides outside the gene matches: 5. The CDR3 totals 13 residues. Full variable domain (remainder filled in from reference TRBV19 and TRBJ1-1): DGGITQSPKYLFRKEGQNVTLSCEQNLNHDAMYWYRQDPGQGLRLIYYSQIVNDFQKGDIAEGYSVSREKKESFPLTVTSAQKNPTAFYLCASAIQGDTEAFFGQGTRLTVV.

The rearrangement joins TRBV9 to TRBJ1-2; 7 bases match TRBD1. CDR1 SGDLS and CDR2 YYNGEE come from the germline V gene. The CDR3 runs 13 residues. V trimming: 5 bases; J trimming: 8 bases; junction bases outside the gene matches: 9. In DNA, the CDR3 is TGTGCCAGCAGACTTGACAGGGAACGAGGCTACACCTTC. Protein: CASRLDRERGYTF.

In this sample, this clone turned up a few times. The V and J genes are TRBV29-1 and TRBJ2-2; possibly TRBD1 for D (5 bases). This CDR3 has 12 residues. Trimming removed 3 bases from V and 3 bases from J, with 5 bases in between. Germline V CDR1 and CDR2: SQVTM, ANQGSEA. CDR3 residues: CSVDRDTGELFF. Written as DNA, the CDR3 is TGCAGCGTTGACAGGGACACCGGGGAGCTGTTTTTT.

This clone was detected a few times. The genes are TRBV18 and TRBJ1-3; tentatively, D is TRBD1 (5 bases). The CDR3 length is 16 residues. V was clipped by 1 base and J by 0 bases, with 10 bases between them. Germline V gene sequence: CDR1 KGHSH, CDR2 LQKENI. CDR3 protein: CASSPLDMSSGNTIYF. Here the CDR3 DNA reads TGTGCCAGCTCACCACTGGACATGAGCTCTGGAAACACCATATATTTT.

The rearrangement links TRBV5-6 to TRBJ2-5; the D gene is possibly TRBD2 (5 bases). This CDR3 spans 15 amino acids. V gave up 5 bases and J gave up 5 bases, with 19 bases separating them. Germline CDR1 SGHDT, CDR2 YYEEEE. CDR3 region: CASSLPPQRGETQYF. Written as DNA, the CDR3 is TGTGCCAGCAGTCTACCACCACAGCGAGGGGAGACCCAGTACTTC. Variable domain in full (rest from reference TRBV5-6 and TRBJ2-5): DAGVTQSPTHLIKTRGQQVTLRCSPKSGHDTVSWYQQALGQGPQFIFQYYEEEERQRGNFPDRFSGHQFPNYSSELNVNALLLGDSALYLCASSLPPQRGETQYFGPGTRLLVL.

This clone was counted only a few times. The chain is built from TRBV21-1 and TRBJ1-5. TRBV21-1 counts as a pseudogene. This CDR3 region has 14 residues. CDR3 DNA: TGTGCCAGCAGCAAAGAGGGAGGGGATCAGCCCCAGCATTTT. It is translated as CASSKEGGDQPQHF.

This clone was picked up a small number of times. The chain carries TRBV5-1 and TRBJ1-1; TRBD1 might be the D (5 bases). The CDR3 has 13 residues. Trimming cost V 4 bases and J 0 bases, with 7 bases left between them. Looked up from germline, CDR1 is SGHRS and CDR2 is YFSETQ. CDR3 DNA sequence: TGCGCCAGCAGCGCGACAGTGAACACTGAAGCTTTCTTT. Its protein is CASSATVNTEAFF.

The chain combines TRBV10-3 with TRBJ2-7; D perhaps matches TRBD2 (5 bases). Per the germline V gene, CDR1 is ENHRY and CDR2 is SYGVKD. The V gene lost 0 bases and the J gene lost 5 bases, with 8 bases spanning the gap. The CDR3 covers 13 residues. CDR3 in DNA: TGTGCCATCAGTGAGTCCGGGAACCACGAGCAGTACTTC. This gives the protein CAISESGNHEQYF.